Detailed here is one T cell receptor beta chain. The antigen is not known. This record belongs to a study of CXCR3-negative and CXCR3-positive naive CD8 T cells. Germline V gene lookup returns CDR1 LNHDA and CDR2 SQIVND (reference sequence). The CDR3 length is 13 residues. Via 5' RACE with UMI labels, TRB cDNA libraries were prepared. TCRdb reanalyzed the 5' RACE reads, giving one entry per CDR3 protein sequence and no DNA. The sample features about 62,000 distinct CDR3 sequences, with 4.3% in its top ten. Study-level findings and limits: The study found that naive CXCR3-negative and CXCR3-positive cells shared TRBV-TRBJ usage, while memory cells differed. Higher TRB CDR3 hydrophobicity marked CXCR3-positive naive cells relative to CXCR3-negative naive cells.

This clonotype was sampled from a human donor in good health. Some clones in this sample may be carry-over from other donors' samples. This chain joins TRBV19 and TRBJ2-2; the TRBD2 assignment by TCRdb is unverifiable without DNA. Sample: naive CXCR3- CD8+ T cells from blood. Subset meaning: CD45RO-CCR7+CD27+CD95- naive CD8+ T cells lacking CXCR3 (TNR3-). The CDR3 reads CASSTMNTGELFF. Full variable domain (rest looked up from reference TRBV19 and TRBJ2-2): DGGITQSPKYLFRKEGQNVTLSCEQNLNHDAMYWYRQDPGQGLRLIYYSQIVNDFQKGDIAEGYSVSREKKESFPLTVTSAQKNPTAFYLCASSTMNTGELFFGEGSRLTVL.